This T cell receptor (beta chain) emerged from a study of cytotoxic CD8 clonotypes in ibrutinib-treated CLL. For this clone: The antigen is unknown.

CDR3 length: 14 residues. Germline V CDR1 and CDR2: SEHNR, FQNEAQ (reference sequence). With V trimmed by 6 bases and J by 1 base, 2 bases remained unmatched. Study results and caveats: Baseline levels were approached again at progression, after clonality had risen at ibrutinib response.

Data came from immunoSEQ multiplex PCR; TCRdb stores just in-frame clones and leaves some out. The sample records just over 200,000 clones, 60% to 80% being singletons. This TCR was recovered from a human donor with chronic lymphocytic leukemia. The chain recombines TRBV7-9 with TRBJ1-3; TRBD1 agrees at 8 bases. The sample in question was PBMCs, obtained after 12 months of ibrutinib treatment. The CDR3 here is CASRRTGSGNTIYF. CDR3 nucleotide sequence: TGTGCCAGCAGGCGGACAGGGTCTGGAAACACCATATATTTT.